This passage covers 15 T cell receptor beta chains from one sample sequenced in a study of glioma-infiltrating T cells after dendritic cell vaccination (dated by TCRdb to 2016 to 2018). The method was the immunoSEQ multiplex PCR assay. The table comes from immuneACCESS by way of TCRdb, which keeps in-frame sequences with V and J called. Part of the clones is missing from these tables; in studies checked, under half for an unresolved V gene and the rest for unknown reasons. This sample comprises roughly 52,000 clones, over 75% of them detected only once. The ten largest clones capture approximately 10% of the sample. The specimen comprised blood, sampled before dendritic cell vaccination. The receptors shown here come from a human donor with glioblastoma.

This chain connects TRBV29-1 to TRBJ1-2; 9 nucleotides line up with TRBD1. Germline V gene data show CDR1 as SQVTM and CDR2 as ANQGSEA. Trimming took 6 bases from V and 4 from J; bases not matched to a gene: 6. This CDR3 has 13 amino acids. CDR3 coding DNA: TGCAGCGTCGTATCGGGACAGGGCTATGGCTACACCTTC. This gives the protein CSVVSGQGYGYTF. The whole variable domain, remainder taken from reference TRBV29-1 and TRBJ1-2, is SAVISQKPSRDICQRGTSLTIQCQVDSQVTMMFWYRQQPGQSLTLIATANQGSEATYESGFVIDKFPISRPNLTFSTLTVSNMSPEDSSIYLCSVVSGQGYGYTFGSGTRLTVV.

For the CDR3, the DNA is TGCGCCAGCAGCCAAGATGGGACTAGCCGGGTCGACAATGAGCAGTTCTTC. It encodes CASSQDGTSRVDNEQFF. The rearrangement links TRBV4-1 to TRBJ2-1; 9 nucleotides match TRBD2. V shed 0 bases, J shed 5 bases, and the junction held 8 bases outside the gene matches. The CDR3 runs to 17 residues. The germline V gene has CDR1 MGHRA and CDR2 YSYEKL.

V is TRBV7-8 and J is TRBJ1-5, with D uncertain. V lost 5 bases and J 5 bases, leaving 16 bases between the germline ends. This CDR3 has 15 amino acids. Germline V gene data show CDR1 as SGHVS and CDR2 as FQNEAQ. CDR3 loop: CASSRRWIQDQPQHF. The CDR3 DNA sequence: TGTGCCAGCAGCCGGAGGTGGATACAAGATCAGCCCCAGCATTTT.

This sequence joins TRBV11-3 and TRBJ1-2, with no clear D. This CDR3 is 13 amino acids long. Germline values: CDR1 SGHNT, CDR2 YENEEA. V lost 3 bases and J lost 8, with 13 bases in between. CDR3 DNA sequence: TGTGCCAGCAGCTTGGCCCCGGAGAGCGGCTACACCTTC. Amino acid sequence: CASSLAPESGYTF.

The genes are TRBV6-6 and TRBJ2-7; 8 bases line up with TRBD2. Germline assignment: CDR1 MNHNY and CDR2 SVGAGI (reference sequence). The CDR3 is 14 amino acids. The junction had 9 bases not matched to a gene; V was cut back by 6 bases and J by 5 bases. This CDR3 is CASRNGGGRHEQYF. DNA of the CDR3: TGTGCCAGCAGAAACGGGGGGGGCCGACACGAGCAGTACTTC.

This rearrangement joins TRBV6-4 to TRBJ2-7; D is undetermined. Trimming removed 4 bases at V and 4 bases at J, with 8 bases between. The germline V gene has CDR1 MRHNA and CDR2 SNTAGT. The CDR3 is 12 amino acids. CDR3 coding DNA: TGTGCCAGCAGTGGTTGGAGTTACGAGCAGTACTTC. Translation: CASSGWSYEQYF.

Regarding this clone: This same CDR3 is encoded by further DNA sequences in the sample. The V gene is TRBV4-3, the J gene TRBJ2-1, with 9 nucleotides matching TRBD2. V dropped 5 bases and J dropped 6; count of bases not matched to a gene: 2. Germline assignment: CDR1 LGHNA and CDR2 YSLEER. This CDR3 contains 13 residues. CDR3 DNA: TGCGCCAGCAGCTTTAGCGGGAGCAATGAGCAGTTCTTC. This codes for CASSFSGSNEQFF.

The chain employs TRBV18 and TRBJ1-1; D possibly corresponds to TRBD1 (5 bases). The V and J ends lost 4 bases and 3 bases respectively, with 9 bases between them. Germline CDR1 is KGHSH and CDR2 is LQKENI. CDR3 length equals 13 residues. CDR3 in DNA: TGTGCCAGCTCACGGACCAGGGACACTGAAGCTTTCTTT. Amino acids: CASSRTRDTEAFF.

This clone was counted a few times. The V and J genes are TRBV21-1 and TRBJ1-4; the DNA was not compared with TRBD1, the D call given in the table. TRBV21-1 is a documented pseudogene. The CDR3 consists of 15 residues. CDR3 in DNA: TGTGCCAGCACCCCAATCCAAGGGGCCAGTGAAAAACTGTTTTTT. Its translation is CASTPIQGASEKLFF.

J is TRBJ1-6 and V is TRBV19; D remains ambiguous. Germline V gives CDR1 LNHDA, CDR2 SQIVND (reference sequence). V gave up 7 bases and J gave up 8 bases, with 18 bases separating them. The CDR3 has 15 residues. The CDR3: CASIASANRDSPLHF. The CDR3 region has the DNA TGTGCCAGTATAGCGTCAGCGAACCGAGATTCACCCCTCCACTTT.

The rearrangement joins TRBV11-2 to TRBJ1-1, with D unresolved. The CDR3 has 13 amino acids. Germline loops: CDR1 SGHAT, CDR2 FQNNGV. Trimming removed 4 bases at V and 2 bases at J, with 8 bases between. The CDR3 reads CASSSSENTEAFF. The CDR3 DNA reads TGTGCCAGCAGCTCATCAGAAAACACTGAAGCTTTCTTT.

The chain recombines TRBV7-9 with TRBJ1-5; maybe TRBD1 (6 bases). CDR1 SEHNR and CDR2 FQNEAQ come from the germline V gene (reference sequence). The CDR3 contains 14 residues. V shed 5 bases and J shed 7 bases, with 15 bases lying between them. DNA of the CDR3: TGTGCCAGCAGCGCGGGGGGGCCAGGGCAGCCCCAGCATTTT. Translation gives CASSAGGPGQPQHF.

The V call is TRBV15, the J call TRBJ2-7, with TRBD1 matching 9 bases. Germline lookup yields CDR1 LNHNV and CDR2 YYDKDF (reference sequence). V shed 5 bases, J shed 4 bases, and the junction held 6 bases outside the gene matches. The CDR3 consists of 14 residues. This chain's CDR3 is CATSARDRVYEQYF. CDR3 sequence (DNA): TGTGCCACCAGCGCCCGGGACAGGGTTTACGAGCAGTACTTC.

This chain connects TRBV7-9 to TRBJ2-7; D is unclear. V was trimmed by 5 bases and J by 3 bases, leaving 8 bases between them. There are 12 residues in the CDR3. The germline V gene has CDR1 SEHNR and CDR2 FQNEAQ (reference sequence). The CDR3 DNA follows: TGTGCCAGCAGCACCGTCTACTACGAGCAGTACTTC. Translating it yields CASSTVYYEQYF.

This chain joins TRBV19 and TRBJ2-1; 8 positions agree with TRBD2. The CDR3 runs to 15 residues. Germline CDR1 is LNHDA and CDR2 is SQIVND (reference sequence). V shed 6 bases and J 7 bases; nucleotides not matched to a gene: 11. This CDR3 reads CASRITSGTLNEQFF. The DNA of the CDR3 is TGTGCCAGTAGGATCACTAGCGGCACACTGAATGAGCAGTTCTTC. The full variable domain, rest sourced from reference TRBV19 and TRBJ2-1, is DGGITQSPKYLFRKEGQNVTLSCEQNLNHDAMYWYRQDPGQGLRLIYYSQIVNDFQKGDIAEGYSVSREKKESFPLTVTSAQKNPTAFYLCASRITSGTLNEQFFGPGTRLTVL.